Each of the 3 T cell receptor beta chains below was sequenced from the same sample in a study of cytomegalovirus exposure and HLA in healthy donors. This PCR relied on a set of 60 Vbeta primers and 13 Jbeta primers. This table comes from immunoSEQ multiplex PCR, and its TCRdb copy is limited to in-frame clones, with some not included. The data contain approximately 180,000 clones, just over 75% of them singletons. Sequencing used PBMCs. These receptors were taken from a woman in her twenties or thirties in good health and CMV-seropositive.

The V gene is TRBV27, the J gene TRBJ1-2, with 7 bases that match TRBD1. The V gene end was trimmed by 5 bases and the J gene end by 4 bases; junction bases not matched to a gene: 10. The germline V gene has CDR1 MNHEY and CDR2 SMNVEV (reference sequence). CDR3 length equals 15 residues. In nucleotides, the CDR3 is TGTGCCAGCAGTCCCCTTCAGGGGGATCGCTATGGCTACACCTTC. As protein: CASSPLQGDRYGYTF.

The chain has TRBV2 and TRBJ2-3; 7 nucleotides agree with TRBD2. Trimming removed 2 bases from V and 3 bases from J; junction bases left unmatched: 8. In germline, CDR1 is SNHLY, CDR2 FYNNEI. This CDR3 region has 16 residues. The CDR3 nucleotides read TGTGCCAGCAGTGAAAATGGACTAGGGAGTACAGATACGCAGTATTTT. It yields the protein CASSENGLGSTDTQYF.

J is TRBJ1-1 and V is TRBV27, with 9 bases lining up with TRBD1. This CDR3 contains 16 residues. The germline CDR1 and CDR2 sequences are MNHEY and SMNVEV (reference sequence). Trimming took 0 bases from V and 1 from J; bases not matched to a gene: 3. CDR3 region: CASSLSQGASNTEAFF. The CDR3 DNA is TGTGCCAGCAGTTTATCACAGGGGGCGTCGAACACTGAAGCTTTCTTT.